The present T cell receptor (beta chain) was sequenced within a study of Graves' ophthalmopathy and Graves' hyperthyroidism. RNA transcripts were the source from which TCR beta CDR3 regions were amplified. Investigators did first-round RT-PCR with HTBI primers, then second-round multiplex PCR. A single record per CDR3 protein comes from TCRdb applying MiXCR to the multiplex PCR reads. The sample gives over a million distinct CDR3 sequences, roughly 35% of which show up once; more than 9.5% is in the top ten. CDR3 size: 16 residues. Germline V lookup: CDR1 WNHNN, CDR2 SYGVQD (reference sequence). V was clipped by 6 bases and J by 4 bases, with 22 bases between them. This clonotype has only one observation. Its antigen is still unknown. Study findings and constraints: Among expanded thyroid clonotypes above 0.001 frequency, most also occurred in blood.

The source is an adult man with Graves' hyperthyroidism. The chain combines TRBV10-1 with TRBJ2-7, with D possibly being TRBD1 (5 bases). Specimen: peripheral blood or thyroid tissue (not recorded which). The CDR3 loop is CASSHAPRDPKYEQYF. In DNA, the CDR3 is TGCGCCAGCAGCCACGCCCCCAGGGATCCGAAATACGAGCAGTACTTC.